Below are 18 T cell receptor beta chains sequenced from a single sample in a study of blood T cell repertoires in COVID-19. Data came from immunoSEQ multiplex PCR; TCRdb stores just in-frame clones and leaves some out. The sample yields approximately 190,000 clones, over 75% seen once. Sequencing was done on a sample of peripheral blood. Receptors were obtained from a man at least 80 years old with acute or convalescent COVID-19.

This clone has more than one count but fewer than ten. The chain employs TRBV27 and TRBJ1-5; D is possibly TRBD1 (6 bases). V gave up 5 bases and J gave up 0 bases, with 23 bases separating them. Germline loops: CDR1 MNHEY, CDR2 SMNVEV (reference sequence). The CDR3 covers 19 residues. The CDR3, as DNA: TGTGCCAGCAGTCCCACCCCACAGGGACCCTTTTATAGCAATCAGCCCCAGCATTTT. This codes for CASSPTPQGPFYSNQPQHF.

This clone was seen only a few times. The chain is built from TRBV30 and TRBJ2-7, with 9 bases fitting TRBD2. This CDR3 comprises 12 residues. Germline-derived CDR1 and CDR2 are GTSNPN and SVGIG (reference sequence). CDR3 region: CAVSGSSYEQYV. CDR3 nucleotide sequence: TGTGCTGTTAGCGGGAGCTCCTACGAGCAGTACGTC.

This clone was counted once. The V call is TRBV9, the J call TRBJ1-5; 10 positions agree with TRBD1. The length of the CDR3 is 14 residues. The trim removed 4 bases at V and 7 bases at J, leaving 5 bases unmatched. Germline CDR1 reads SGDLS; CDR2 reads YYNGEE. The DNA of the CDR3 is TGTGCCAGCAGCAAAGGGACAGGGGTCCAGCCCCAGCATTTT. Its protein is CASSKGTGVQPQHF.

J is TRBJ2-7 and V is TRBV19, with D possibly matching TRBD2 (6 bases). Germline V lookup: CDR1 LNHDA, CDR2 SQIVND (reference sequence). This CDR3 spans 15 amino acids. With 9 bases removed from V and 13 bases from J, the gap between germline ends came to 31 bases. The CDR3 DNA reads TGTGCCAGACGACCCTTCTCTTCCGGGACTTCAACTCCTTACGTC. Translation: CARRPFSSGTSTPYV.

The chain uses TRBV29-1 and TRBJ2-1; 7 bases align to TRBD2. J lost 7 bases, V lost 4 bases, and 4 bases had no gene match. The CDR3 covers 12 residues. Germline V CDR1 and CDR2: SQVTM, ANQGSEA. CDR3 sequence reads: CSVAGGLNEQFF. CDR3 nucleotide sequence: TGCAGCGTTGCCGGGGGGTTAAATGAGCAGTTCTTC.

The chain couples TRBV10-3 to TRBJ2-1, with D possibly TRBD1 on 6 matching bases. Trimming removed 9 bases at V and 5 bases at J, with 8 bases between. CDR3 length equals 11 residues. CDR1 is ENHRY, CDR2 SYGVKD, per germline. The DNA of the CDR3 is TGTGCCATGGGACAAAACAATGAGCAGTTCTTC. Amino acids: CAMGQNNEQFF.

The chain has TRBV3-1 (or the pseudogene TRBV3-2) and TRBJ1-2; D possibly corresponds to TRBD1 (6 bases). This CDR3 comprises 15 residues. CDR1 and CDR2 (germline): LGHDT, YNNKEL (reference sequence). Trimming took 0 bases from V and 4 from J, leaving 12 bases between them. CDR3 sequence (DNA): TGTGCCAGCAGCCAAGATAGACAGGCTGTCTATGGCTACACCTTC. Its translation is CASSQDRQAVYGYTF.

This clone was counted a few times. The chain uses TRBV9 and TRBJ2-1; 7 bases match TRBD2. CDR3 length: 15 residues. The germline CDR1 and CDR2 sequences are SGDLS and YYNGEE. V gave up 1 base and J gave up 2 bases; unmatched junction bases: 3. This CDR3 reads CASSVWEGPYNEQFF. In DNA form, the CDR3 reads TGTGCCAGCAGCGTATGGGAGGGCCCCTACAATGAGCAGTTCTTC.

J is TRBJ1-2 and V is TRBV19; TRBD1 agrees at 8 bases. Germline lookup yields CDR1 LNHDA and CDR2 SQIVND (reference sequence). V shed 3 bases, J shed 2 bases, and the junction held 5 bases outside the gene matches. This CDR3 is 15 amino acids long. The CDR3 loop is CASSIRTGPNYGYTF. In DNA form, the CDR3 reads TGTGCCAGTAGTATCAGGACAGGGCCCAACTATGGCTACACCTTC.

The gene calls are TRBV12-3 or TRBV12-4 and TRBJ2-2; TRBD1 matches at 7 bases. The CDR3 totals 12 residues. The V segment lost 8 bases and the J segment 7 bases; nucleotides outside the gene matches: 4. The CDR3: CASGSGGGELFF. CDR3 coding DNA: TGTGCCAGCGGCTCAGGGGGCGGGGAGCTGTTTTTT.

This clone was counted a single time. The rearrangement uses TRBV12-5 and TRBJ1-5; maybe TRBD1 (5 bases). This CDR3 is 14 amino acids long. V lost 3 bases, J lost 2 bases, and 8 bases lay in between. Looked up from germline, CDR1 is LGHNT and CDR2 is FRNRAP. The CDR3 reads CASGFQGGNQPQHF. The CDR3 DNA reads TGTGCTAGTGGTTTTCAGGGCGGCAATCAGCCCCAGCATTTT.

Written as DNA, the CDR3 is TGTGCCACCAGCAGAGATTTTATCGCGACAGGGGTTGGCTACACCTTC. The encoded protein is CATSRDFIATGVGYTF. J is TRBJ1-2 and V is TRBV15, with 8 nucleotides matching TRBD1. Per the germline V gene, CDR1 is LNHNV and CDR2 is YYDKDF (reference sequence). The CDR3 has 16 amino acids. Trimming at V came to 0 bases and at J to 7 bases, leaving 10 bases not matched to a gene.

This chain connects TRBV9 to TRBJ2-3; 10 nucleotides match TRBD1. This CDR3 spans 18 amino acids. V shed 0 bases, J shed 4 bases, and the junction held 11 bases outside the gene matches. CDR1 and CDR2 (germline): SGDLS, YYNGEE. As DNA, the CDR3 is TGTGCCAGCAGCGTAGATATATCCGGGACAGGGGTTCCAGATACGCAGTATTTT. Translated, it gives CASSVDISGTGVPDTQYF.

J is TRBJ1-1 and V is TRBV5-1; TRBD1 aligns across 7 bases. The trim removed 4 bases at V and 0 bases at J, leaving 6 bases unmatched. This CDR3 contains 15 residues. Germline V gene sequence: CDR1 SGHRS, CDR2 YFSETQ. CDR3 protein: CASSPDGQVNTEAFF. CDR3 DNA sequence: TGCGCCAGCAGCCCGGATGGACAGGTGAACACTGAAGCTTTCTTT.

V gene TRBV6-5 combines with J gene TRBJ2-1, with TRBD2 matching over 16 bases. CDR3 length: 15 residues. In germline, CDR1 is MNHEY, CDR2 SVGAGI. V lost 6 bases and J lost 9; bases outside the gene matches: 5. The DNA for the CDR3 is TGTGCCAGCAGCCGGGGACTAGCGGGGGGGGCTGAGCAGTTCTTC. Translated, it gives CASSRGLAGGAEQFF.

The chain employs TRBV10-2 and TRBJ1-1; D unresolved. Germline CDR1 WSHSY, CDR2 SAAADI. The CDR3 is 13 residues long. The ends were cut back, 0 bases at V and 0 bases at J, with 2 bases in the middle. CDR3 protein: CASSESMNTEAFF. The CDR3, as DNA: TGCGCCAGCAGTGAGTCTATGAACACTGAAGCTTTCTTT.

As concerns this clone: The junction departs from the called germline gene at one end, perhaps through a read error. This chain uses TRBV28 with TRBJ2-1; D may be TRBD1 (6 bases). The V gene's germline CDR1 is MDHEN and CDR2 SYDVKM. The CDR3 length is 13 residues. The CDR3 protein is CASSHRESDEQFF. In nucleotides, the CDR3 is TGTGCTAGCAGTCACAGGGAGTCGGATGAGCAGTTCTTC. Drawing the rest from reference TRBV28 and TRBJ2-1, the complete variable domain is DVKVTQSSRYLVKRTGEKVFLECVQDMDHENMFWYRQDPGLGLRLIYFSYDVKMKEKGDIPEGYSVSREKKERFSLILESASTNQTSMYLCASSHRESDEQFFGPGTRLTVL.

The V gene is TRBV28, the J gene TRBJ2-4; 9 bases line up with TRBD1. The germline V gene has CDR1 MDHEN and CDR2 SYDVKM. Trimming cost V 5 bases and J 7 bases; bases outside gene matches: 3. This CDR3 is 13 amino acids long. CDR3 sequence (DNA): TGTGCCAGCAGTCTGGGACAGGGCAACATTCAGTACTTC. Amino acids: CASSLGQGNIQYF.